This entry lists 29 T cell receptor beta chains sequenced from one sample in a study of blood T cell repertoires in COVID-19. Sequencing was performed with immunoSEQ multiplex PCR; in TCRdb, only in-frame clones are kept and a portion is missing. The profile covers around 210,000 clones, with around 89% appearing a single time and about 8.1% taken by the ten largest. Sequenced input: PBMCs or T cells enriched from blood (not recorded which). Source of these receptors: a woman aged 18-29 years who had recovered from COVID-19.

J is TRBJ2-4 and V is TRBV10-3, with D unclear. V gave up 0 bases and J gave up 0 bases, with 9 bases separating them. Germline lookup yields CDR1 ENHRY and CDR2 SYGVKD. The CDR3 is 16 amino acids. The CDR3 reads CAISESGLLAKNIQYF. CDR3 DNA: TGTGCCATCAGTGAGTCGGGCCTCTTAGCCAAAAACATTCAGTACTTC.

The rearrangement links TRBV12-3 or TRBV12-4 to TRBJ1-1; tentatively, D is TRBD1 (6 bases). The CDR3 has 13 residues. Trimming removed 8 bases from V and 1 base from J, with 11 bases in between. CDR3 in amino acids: CASPTGANTEAFF. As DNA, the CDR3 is TGTGCCAGCCCGACAGGTGCGAACACTGAAGCTTTCTTT.

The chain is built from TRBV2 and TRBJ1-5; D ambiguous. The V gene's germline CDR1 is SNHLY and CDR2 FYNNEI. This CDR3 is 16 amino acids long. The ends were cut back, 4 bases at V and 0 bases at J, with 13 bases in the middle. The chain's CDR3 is CASSGRPDYSNQPQHF. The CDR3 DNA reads TGTGCCAGCAGTGGACGCCCAGACTATAGCAATCAGCCCCAGCATTTT.

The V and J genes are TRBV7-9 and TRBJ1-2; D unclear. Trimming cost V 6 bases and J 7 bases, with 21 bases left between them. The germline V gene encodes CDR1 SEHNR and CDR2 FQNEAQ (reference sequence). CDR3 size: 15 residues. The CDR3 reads CASRAVDGGTSGYTF. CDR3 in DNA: TGTGCCAGCAGGGCTGTGGACGGAGGAACTAGTGGCTACACCTTC.

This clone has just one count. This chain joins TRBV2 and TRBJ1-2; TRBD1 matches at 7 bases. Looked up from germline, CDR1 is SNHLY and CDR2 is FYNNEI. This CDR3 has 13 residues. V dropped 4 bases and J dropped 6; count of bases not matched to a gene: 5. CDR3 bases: TGTGCCAGCAGTGTTAGACAGGGTAATGGCTACACCTTC. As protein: CASSVRQGNGYTF.

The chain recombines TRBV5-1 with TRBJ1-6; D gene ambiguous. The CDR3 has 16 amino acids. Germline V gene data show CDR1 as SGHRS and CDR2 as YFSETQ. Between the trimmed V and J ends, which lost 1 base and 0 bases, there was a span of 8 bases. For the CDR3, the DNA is TGCGCCAGCAGCTTGAGCACGAGCTCCTATAATTCACCCCTCCACTTT. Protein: CASSLSTSSYNSPLHF.

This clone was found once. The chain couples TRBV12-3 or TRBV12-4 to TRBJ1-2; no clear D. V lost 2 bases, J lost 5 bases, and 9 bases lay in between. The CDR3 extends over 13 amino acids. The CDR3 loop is CASSLSGSYGYTF. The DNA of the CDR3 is TGTGCCAGCAGTTTAAGCGGCTCGTATGGCTACACCTTC.

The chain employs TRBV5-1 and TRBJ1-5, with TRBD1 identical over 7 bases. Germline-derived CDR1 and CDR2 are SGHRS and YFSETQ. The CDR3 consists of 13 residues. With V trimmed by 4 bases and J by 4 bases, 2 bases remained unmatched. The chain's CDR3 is CASSPGQNQPQHF. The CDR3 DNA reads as TGCGCCAGCAGCCCGGGACAGAATCAGCCCCAGCATTTT.

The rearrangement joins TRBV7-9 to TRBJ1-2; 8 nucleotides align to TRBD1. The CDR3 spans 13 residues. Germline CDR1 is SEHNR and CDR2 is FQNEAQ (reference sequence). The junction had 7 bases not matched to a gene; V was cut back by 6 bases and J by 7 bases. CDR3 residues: CASSPQGALGYTF. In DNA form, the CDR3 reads TGTGCCAGCAGTCCCCAGGGGGCGCTTGGCTACACCTTC.

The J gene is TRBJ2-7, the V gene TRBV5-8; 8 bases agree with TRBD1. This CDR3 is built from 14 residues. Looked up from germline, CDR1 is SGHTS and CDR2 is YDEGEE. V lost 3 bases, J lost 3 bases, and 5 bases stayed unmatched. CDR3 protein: CASSYSTGGYEQYF. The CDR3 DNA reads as TGTGCCAGCAGCTACTCCACAGGGGGCTACGAGCAGTACTTC.

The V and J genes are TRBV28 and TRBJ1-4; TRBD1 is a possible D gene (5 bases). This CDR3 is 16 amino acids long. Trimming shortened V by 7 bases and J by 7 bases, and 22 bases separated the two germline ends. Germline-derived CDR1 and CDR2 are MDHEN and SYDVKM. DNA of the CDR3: TGTGCCAGCATGGGCTTCGCGGGGGAAGGTCGTGAAAAACTGTTTTTT. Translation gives CASMGFAGEGREKLFF.

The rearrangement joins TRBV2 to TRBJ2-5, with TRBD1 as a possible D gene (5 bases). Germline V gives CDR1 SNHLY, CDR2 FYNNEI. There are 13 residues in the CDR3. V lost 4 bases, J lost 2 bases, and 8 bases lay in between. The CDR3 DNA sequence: TGTGCCAGCAGTGGGGCAGGGCAAGAGACCCAGTACTTC. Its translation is CASSGAGQETQYF.

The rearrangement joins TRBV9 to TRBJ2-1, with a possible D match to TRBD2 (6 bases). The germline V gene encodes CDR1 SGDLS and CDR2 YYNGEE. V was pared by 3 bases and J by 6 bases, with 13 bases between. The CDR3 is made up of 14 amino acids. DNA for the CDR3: TGTGCCAGCAGCGCGGGACTGGGGAGCAATGAGCAGTTCTTC. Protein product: CASSAGLGSNEQFF.

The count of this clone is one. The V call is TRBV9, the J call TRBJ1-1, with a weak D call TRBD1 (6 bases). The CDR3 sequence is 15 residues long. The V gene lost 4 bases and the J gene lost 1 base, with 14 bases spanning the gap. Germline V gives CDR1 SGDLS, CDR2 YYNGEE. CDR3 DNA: TGTGCCAGCAGCCTCGCAGGACAGCCGAACACTGAAGCTTTCTTT. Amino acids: CASSLAGQPNTEAFF.

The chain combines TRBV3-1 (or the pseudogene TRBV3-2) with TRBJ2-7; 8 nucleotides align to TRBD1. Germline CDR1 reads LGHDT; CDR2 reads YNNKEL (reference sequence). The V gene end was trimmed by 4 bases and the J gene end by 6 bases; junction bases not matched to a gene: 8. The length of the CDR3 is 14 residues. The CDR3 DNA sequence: TGTGCCAGCAGCCCCCGACAGGGGCAGGGCGAGCAGTACTTC. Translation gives CASSPRQGQGEQYF.

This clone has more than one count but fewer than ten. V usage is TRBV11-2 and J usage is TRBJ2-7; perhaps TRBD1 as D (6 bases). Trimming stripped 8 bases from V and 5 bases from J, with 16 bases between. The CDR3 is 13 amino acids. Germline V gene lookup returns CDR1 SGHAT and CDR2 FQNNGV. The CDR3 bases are TGTGCCAGCTCCACAGGGCCTAAGGACGAGCAGTACTTC. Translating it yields CASSTGPKDEQYF.

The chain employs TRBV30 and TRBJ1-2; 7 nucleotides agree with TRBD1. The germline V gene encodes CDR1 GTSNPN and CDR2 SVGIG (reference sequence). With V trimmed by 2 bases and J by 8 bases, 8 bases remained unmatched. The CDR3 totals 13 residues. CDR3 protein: CAWSSLDRFGYTF. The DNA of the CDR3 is TGTGCCTGGAGTTCCCTGGACAGGTTCGGCTACACCTTC.

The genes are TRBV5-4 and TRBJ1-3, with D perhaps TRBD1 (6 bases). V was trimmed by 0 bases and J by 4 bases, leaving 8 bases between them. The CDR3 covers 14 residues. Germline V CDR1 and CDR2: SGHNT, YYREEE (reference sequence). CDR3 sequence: CASSLERGGNTIYF. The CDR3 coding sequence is TGTGCCAGCAGCTTGGAGAGGGGGGGAAACACCATATATTTT.

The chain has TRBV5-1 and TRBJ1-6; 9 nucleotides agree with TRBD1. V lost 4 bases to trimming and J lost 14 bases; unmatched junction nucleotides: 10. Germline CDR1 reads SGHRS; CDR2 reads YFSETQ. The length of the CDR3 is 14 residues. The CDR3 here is CASSEATGGLTLHF. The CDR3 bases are TGCGCCAGCAGCGAAGCGACAGGGGGGCTCACCCTCCACTTT.

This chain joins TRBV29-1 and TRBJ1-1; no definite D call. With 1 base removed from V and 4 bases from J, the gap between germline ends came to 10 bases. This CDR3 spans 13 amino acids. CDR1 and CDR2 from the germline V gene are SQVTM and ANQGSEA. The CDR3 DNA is TGCAGCGTTGAAGTGCGAACTATCACTGAAGCTTTCTTT. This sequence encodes CSVEVRTITEAFF.

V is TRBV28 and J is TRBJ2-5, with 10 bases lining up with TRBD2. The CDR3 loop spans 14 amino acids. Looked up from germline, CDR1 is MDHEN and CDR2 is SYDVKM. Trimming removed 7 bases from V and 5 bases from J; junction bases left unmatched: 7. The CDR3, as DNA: TGTGCCAGCACCAGCGGGGGGGCCGATGAGACCCAGTACTTC. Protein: CASTSGGADETQYF.

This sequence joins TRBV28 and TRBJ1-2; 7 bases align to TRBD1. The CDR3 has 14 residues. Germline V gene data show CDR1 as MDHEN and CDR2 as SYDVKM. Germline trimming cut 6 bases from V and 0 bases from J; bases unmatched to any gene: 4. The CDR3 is CASSPGTANYGYTF. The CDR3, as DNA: TGTGCCAGCAGCCCCGGGACAGCTAACTATGGCTACACCTTC.

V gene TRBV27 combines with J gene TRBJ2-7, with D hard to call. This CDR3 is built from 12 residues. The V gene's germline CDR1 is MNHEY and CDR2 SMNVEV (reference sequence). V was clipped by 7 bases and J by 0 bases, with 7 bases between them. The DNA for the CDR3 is TGTGCCAGCATTTCTCCCTCCTACGAGCAGTACTTC. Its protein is CASISPSYEQYF.

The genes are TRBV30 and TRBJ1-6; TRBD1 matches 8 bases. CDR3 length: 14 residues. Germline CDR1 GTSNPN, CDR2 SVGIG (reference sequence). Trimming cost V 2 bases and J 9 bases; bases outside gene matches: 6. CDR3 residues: CAWSLRTGPSPLHF. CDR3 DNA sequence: TGTGCCTGGAGTCTTCGGACAGGGCCTTCACCCCTCCACTTT.

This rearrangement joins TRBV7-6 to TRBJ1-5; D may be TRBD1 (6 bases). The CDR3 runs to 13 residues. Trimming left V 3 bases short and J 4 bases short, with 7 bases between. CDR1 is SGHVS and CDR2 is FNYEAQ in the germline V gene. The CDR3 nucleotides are TGTGCCAGCAGCTTTGACAGGAATCAGCCCCAGCATTTT. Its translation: CASSFDRNQPQHF.

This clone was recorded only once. This CDR3 reads CASSLVNREETQYF. In DNA form, the CDR3 reads TGTGCCAGCAGCTTAGTGAACAGGGAAGAGACCCAGTACTTC. The chain couples TRBV7-9 to TRBJ2-5, with a tentative D call TRBD1 (6 bases). The V gene lost 1 base and the J gene lost 3 bases, with 9 bases spanning the gap. CDR3 length: 14 amino acids. Looked up from germline, CDR1 is SEHNR and CDR2 is FQNEAQ (reference sequence). Supplemented by reference TRBV7-9 and TRBJ2-5, the full variable domain reads DTGVSQNPRHKITKRGQNVTFRCDPISEHNRLYWYRQTLGQGPEFLTYFQNEAQLEKSRLLSDRFSAERPKGSFSTLEIQRTEQGDSAMYLCASSLVNREETQYFGPGTRLLVL.

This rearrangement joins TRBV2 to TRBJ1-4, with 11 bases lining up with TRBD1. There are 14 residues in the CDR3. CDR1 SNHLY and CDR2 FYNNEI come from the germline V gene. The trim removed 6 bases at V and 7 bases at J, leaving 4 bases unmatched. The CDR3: CASSRDRGAEKLFF. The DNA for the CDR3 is TGTGCCAGCAGCCGGGACAGGGGGGCTGAAAAACTGTTTTTT.

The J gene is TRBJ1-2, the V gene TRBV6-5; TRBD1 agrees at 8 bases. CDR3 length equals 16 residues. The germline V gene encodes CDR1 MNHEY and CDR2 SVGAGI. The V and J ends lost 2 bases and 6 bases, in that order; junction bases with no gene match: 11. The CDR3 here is CASSYPPDRVINGYTF. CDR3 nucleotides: TGTGCCAGCAGTTACCCTCCGGACAGGGTCATTAATGGCTACACCTTC.

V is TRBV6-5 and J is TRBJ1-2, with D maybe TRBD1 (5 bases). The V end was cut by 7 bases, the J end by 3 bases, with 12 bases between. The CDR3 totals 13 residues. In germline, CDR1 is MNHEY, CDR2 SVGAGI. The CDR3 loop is CASIPPGYYGYTF. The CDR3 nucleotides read TGTGCCAGCATACCTCCAGGGTACTATGGCTACACCTTC.